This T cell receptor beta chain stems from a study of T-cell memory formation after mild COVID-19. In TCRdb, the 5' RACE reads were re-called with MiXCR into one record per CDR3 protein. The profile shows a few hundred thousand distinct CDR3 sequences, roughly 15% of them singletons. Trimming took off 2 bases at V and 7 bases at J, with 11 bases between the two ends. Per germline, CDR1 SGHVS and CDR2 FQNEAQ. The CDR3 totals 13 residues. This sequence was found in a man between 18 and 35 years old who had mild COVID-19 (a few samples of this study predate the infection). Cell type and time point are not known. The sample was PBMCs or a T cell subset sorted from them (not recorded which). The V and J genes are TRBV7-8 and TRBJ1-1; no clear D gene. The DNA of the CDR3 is TGTGCCAGCAGCTTAAGAACTATAGGTGAAGCTTTCTTT. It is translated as CASSLRTIGEAFF.